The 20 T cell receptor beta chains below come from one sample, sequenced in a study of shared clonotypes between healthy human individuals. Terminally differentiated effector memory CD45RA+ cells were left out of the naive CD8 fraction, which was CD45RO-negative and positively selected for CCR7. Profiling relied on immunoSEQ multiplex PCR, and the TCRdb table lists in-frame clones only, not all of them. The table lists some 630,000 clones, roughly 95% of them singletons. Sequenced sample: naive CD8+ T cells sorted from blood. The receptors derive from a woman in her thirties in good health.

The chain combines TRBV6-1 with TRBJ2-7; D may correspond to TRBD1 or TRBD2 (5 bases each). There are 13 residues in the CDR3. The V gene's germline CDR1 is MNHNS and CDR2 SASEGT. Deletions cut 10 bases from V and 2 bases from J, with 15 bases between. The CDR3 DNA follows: TGTGCCACCTCCCCTGGGACCCCCTACGAGCAGTACTTC. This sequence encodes CATSPGTPYEQYF.

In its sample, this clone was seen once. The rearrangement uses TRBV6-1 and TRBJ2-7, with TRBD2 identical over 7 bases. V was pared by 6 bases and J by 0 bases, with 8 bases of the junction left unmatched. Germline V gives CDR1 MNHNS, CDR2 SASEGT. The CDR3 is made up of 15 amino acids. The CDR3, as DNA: TGTGCCAGCAGAGCCGCGGGGGTGGGCTCCTACGAGCAGTACTTC. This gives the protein CASRAAGVGSYEQYF.

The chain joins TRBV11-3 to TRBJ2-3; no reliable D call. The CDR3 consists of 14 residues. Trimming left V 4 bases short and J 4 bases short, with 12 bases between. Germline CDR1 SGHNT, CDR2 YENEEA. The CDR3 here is CASSSVLTPDTQYF. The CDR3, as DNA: TGTGCCAGCAGCTCGGTTCTAACGCCAGATACGCAGTATTTT.

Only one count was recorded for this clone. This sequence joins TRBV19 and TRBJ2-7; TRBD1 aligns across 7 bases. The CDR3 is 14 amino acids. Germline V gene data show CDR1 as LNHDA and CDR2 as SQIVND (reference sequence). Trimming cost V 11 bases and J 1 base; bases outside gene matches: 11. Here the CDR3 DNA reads TGTGCCTCCTCCGCCGGACAGGTGTCCTACGAGCAGTACTTC. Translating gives CASSAGQVSYEQYF. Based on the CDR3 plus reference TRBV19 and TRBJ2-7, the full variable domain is DGGITQSPKYLFRKEGQNVTLSCEQNLNHDAMYWYRQDPGQGLRLIYYSQIVNDFQKGDIAEGYSVSREKKESFPLTVTSAQKNPTAFYLCASSAGQVSYEQYFGPGTRLTVT.

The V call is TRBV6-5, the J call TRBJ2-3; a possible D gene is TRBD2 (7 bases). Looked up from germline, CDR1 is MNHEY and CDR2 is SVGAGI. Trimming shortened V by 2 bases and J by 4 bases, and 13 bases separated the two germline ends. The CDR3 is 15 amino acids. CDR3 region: CASSYRGGGADTQYF. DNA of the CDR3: TGTGCCAGCAGTTACAGGGGGGGCGGGGCAGATACGCAGTATTTT.

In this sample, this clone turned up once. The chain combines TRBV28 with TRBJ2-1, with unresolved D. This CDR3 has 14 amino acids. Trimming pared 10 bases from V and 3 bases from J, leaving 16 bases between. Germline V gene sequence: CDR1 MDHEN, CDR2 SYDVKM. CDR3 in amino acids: CATRVSMSYNEQFF. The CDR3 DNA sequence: TGTGCCACCCGGGTTAGTATGAGCTACAATGAGCAGTTCTTC.

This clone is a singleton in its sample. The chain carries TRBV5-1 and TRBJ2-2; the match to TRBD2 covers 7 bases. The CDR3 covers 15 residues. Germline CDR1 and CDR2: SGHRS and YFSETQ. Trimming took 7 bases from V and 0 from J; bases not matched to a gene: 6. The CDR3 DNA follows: TGCGCCAGCGGGAGGGCCACTCCGAACACCGGGGAGCTGTTTTTT. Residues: CASGRATPNTGELFF.

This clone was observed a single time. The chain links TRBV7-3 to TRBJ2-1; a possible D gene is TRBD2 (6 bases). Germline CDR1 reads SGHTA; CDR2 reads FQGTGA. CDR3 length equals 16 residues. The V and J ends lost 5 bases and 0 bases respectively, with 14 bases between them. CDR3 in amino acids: CASSPMGGSSYNEQFF. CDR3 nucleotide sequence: TGTGCCAGCAGCCCCATGGGAGGAAGCTCCTACAATGAGCAGTTCTTC.

The CDR3 region has the DNA TGTGCCAGCAGCTTCTCTCTCAGCGCCGATACGCAGTATTTT. Encoded protein: CASSFSLSADTQYF. The chain recombines TRBV7-2 with TRBJ2-3, with D unclear. V lost 3 bases and J 6 bases, leaving 13 bases between the germline ends. Germline lookup yields CDR1 SGHTA and CDR2 FQGNSA. The CDR3 is 14 residues long. The full variable domain, with the rest looked up from reference TRBV7-2 and TRBJ2-3, is GAGVSQSPSNKVTEKGKDVELRCDPISGHTALYWYRQSLGQGLEFLIYFQGNSAPDKSGLPSDRFSAERTGGSVSTLTIQRTQQEDSAVYLCASSFSLSADTQYFGPGTRLTVL.

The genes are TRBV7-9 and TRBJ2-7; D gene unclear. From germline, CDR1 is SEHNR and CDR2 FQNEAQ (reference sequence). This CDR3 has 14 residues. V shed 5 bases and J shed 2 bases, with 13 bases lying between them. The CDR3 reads CASSPLDGPYEQYF. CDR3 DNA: TGTGCCAGCAGCCCCTTGGACGGGCCCTACGAGCAGTACTTC.

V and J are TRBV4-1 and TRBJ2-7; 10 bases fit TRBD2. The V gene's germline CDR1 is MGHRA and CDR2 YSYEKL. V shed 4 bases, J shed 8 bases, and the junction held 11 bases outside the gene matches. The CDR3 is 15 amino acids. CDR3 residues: CASSPVRLAGVQQYF. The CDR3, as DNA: TGCGCCAGCAGCCCAGTCCGGCTAGCGGGAGTGCAGCAGTACTTC.

In nucleotides, the CDR3 is TGTGCCAGCAGACCGTTGACAGACCAGGACACTGAAGCTTTCTTT. Protein sequence: CASRPLTDQDTEAFF. V is TRBV28 and J is TRBJ1-1, with a tentative D call TRBD1 (5 bases). Germline assignment: CDR1 MDHEN and CDR2 SYDVKM. V dropped 6 bases and J dropped 3 bases, with 17 bases sitting between them. The CDR3 length is 15 residues.

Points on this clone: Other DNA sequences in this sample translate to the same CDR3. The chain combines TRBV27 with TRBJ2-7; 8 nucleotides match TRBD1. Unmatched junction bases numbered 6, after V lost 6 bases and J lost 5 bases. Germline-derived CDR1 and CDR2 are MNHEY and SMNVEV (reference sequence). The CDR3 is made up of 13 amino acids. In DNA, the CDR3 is TGTGCCAGCAGACCTGGGACAGGCCACGAGCAGTACTTC. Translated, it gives CASRPGTGHEQYF.

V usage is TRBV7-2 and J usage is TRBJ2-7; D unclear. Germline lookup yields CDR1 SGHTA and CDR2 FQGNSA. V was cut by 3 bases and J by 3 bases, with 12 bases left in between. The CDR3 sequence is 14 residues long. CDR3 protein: CASSFYINGYEQYF. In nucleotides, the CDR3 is TGTGCCAGCAGCTTTTACATTAACGGCTACGAGCAGTACTTC.

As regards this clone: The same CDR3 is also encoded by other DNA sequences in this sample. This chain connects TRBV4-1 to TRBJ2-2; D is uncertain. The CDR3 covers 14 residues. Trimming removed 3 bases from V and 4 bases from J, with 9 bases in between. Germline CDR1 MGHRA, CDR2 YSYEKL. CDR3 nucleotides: TGCGCCAGCAGCCAGGGTCTCGGCACCGGGGAGCTGTTTTTT. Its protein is CASSQGLGTGELFF.

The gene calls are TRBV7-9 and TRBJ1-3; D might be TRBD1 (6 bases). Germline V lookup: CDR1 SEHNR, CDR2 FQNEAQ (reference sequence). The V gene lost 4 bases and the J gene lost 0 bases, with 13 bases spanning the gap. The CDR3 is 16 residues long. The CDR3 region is CASSSKDRPSGNTIYF. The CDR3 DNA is TGTGCCAGCAGCTCAAAAGACAGGCCCTCTGGAAACACCATATATTTT.

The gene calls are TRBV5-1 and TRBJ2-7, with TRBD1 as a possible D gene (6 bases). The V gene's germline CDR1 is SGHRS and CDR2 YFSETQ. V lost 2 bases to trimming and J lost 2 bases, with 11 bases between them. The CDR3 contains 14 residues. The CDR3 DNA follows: TGCGCCAGCAGCTTCAGGGGCCGGACCTACGAGCAGTACTTC. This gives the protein CASSFRGRTYEQYF.

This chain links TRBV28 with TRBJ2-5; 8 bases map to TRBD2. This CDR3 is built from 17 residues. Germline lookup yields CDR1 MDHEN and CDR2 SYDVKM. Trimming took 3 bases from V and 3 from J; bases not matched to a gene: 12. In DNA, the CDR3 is TGTGCCAGCAGTTTGTTGCTAGCGGGCCCAACGAAAGAGACCCAGTACTTC. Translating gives CASSLLLAGPTKETQYF.

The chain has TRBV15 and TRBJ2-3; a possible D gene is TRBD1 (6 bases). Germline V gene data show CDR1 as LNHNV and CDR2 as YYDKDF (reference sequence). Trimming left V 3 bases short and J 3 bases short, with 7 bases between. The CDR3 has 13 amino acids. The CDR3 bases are TGTGCCACCAGCAGCACAGGGACAGATACGCAGTATTTT. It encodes CATSSTGTDTQYF.

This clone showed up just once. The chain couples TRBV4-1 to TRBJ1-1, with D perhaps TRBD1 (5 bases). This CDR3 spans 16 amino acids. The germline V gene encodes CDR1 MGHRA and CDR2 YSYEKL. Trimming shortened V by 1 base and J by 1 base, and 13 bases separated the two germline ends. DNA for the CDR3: TGCGCCAGCAGCCAAGGCCCCGACAGTCCGAACACTGAAGCTTTCTTT. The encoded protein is CASSQGPDSPNTEAFF.